This T cell receptor (beta chain) was profiled in a study of T cell changes during pregnancy in multiple sclerosis. Produced via immunoSEQ multiplex PCR; TCRdb's table is partial and in-frame only. The sample lists more than 25,000 clones, about nine tenths seen once, with over 8.5% in the top ten. Germline V gene sequence: CDR1 SNHLY, CDR2 FYNNEI. J was trimmed by 10 bases and V by 6 bases; bases with no gene match: 12. The CDR3 loop spans 15 amino acids. Source: CD8+ T cells from peripheral blood mononuclear cells, taken in the third trimester of pregnancy. The rearrangement links TRBV2 to TRBJ1-6; 7 nucleotides agree with TRBD1. The receptor was isolated from a female donor with multiple sclerosis, enrolled in a pregnancy study. CDR3 nucleotides: TGTGCCAGCAGGGAGGCATGGACAGGCAAGTCACCCCTCCACTTT. Translation gives CASREAWTGKSPLHF.